This TCR beta chain was sequenced during a study of blood T cell repertoires in COVID-19. Study summary: The United States, Italy and Spain were the sources of the acute and convalescent COVID-19 samples.

In the authors' methods: The authors estimated nucleated cell counts from reference gene primer amplification. Method: immunoSEQ multiplex PCR; TCRdb's copy keeps in-frame clones and lacks some. V, J and clone size are taken as reported in that table, and D and trimming were inferred from the DNA itself. Found here are around 150,000 clones, around 82% of them singletons; the top ten hold 6.5% to 8.5%. Trimming took off 8 bases at V and 3 bases at J, with 8 bases between the two ends. Germline assignment: CDR1 MGHDK and CDR2 SYGVNS. The CDR3 has 13 amino acids. Material for sequencing was peripheral blood. The sequence derives from a woman aged 40 to 50 with COVID-19, enrolled during active disease. The V gene is TRBV25-1, the J gene TRBJ1-6; possible D gene TRBD1, 5 bases. DNA for the CDR3: TGTGCCAGCGTAGGGGTCTATAATTCACCCCTCCACTTT. It encodes CASVGVYNSPLHF.